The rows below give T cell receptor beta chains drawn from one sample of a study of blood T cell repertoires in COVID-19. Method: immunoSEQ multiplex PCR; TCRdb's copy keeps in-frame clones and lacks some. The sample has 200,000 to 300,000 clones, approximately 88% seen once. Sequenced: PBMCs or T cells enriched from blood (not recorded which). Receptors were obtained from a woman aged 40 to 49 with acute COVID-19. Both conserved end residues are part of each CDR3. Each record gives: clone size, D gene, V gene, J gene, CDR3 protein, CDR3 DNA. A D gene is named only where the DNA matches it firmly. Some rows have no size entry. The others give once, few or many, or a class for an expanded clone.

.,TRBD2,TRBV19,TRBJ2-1,CASSWASGLTGSEQFF,TGTGCCAGTAGTTGGGCTAGCGGGCTAACGGGGAGTGAGCAGTTCTTC
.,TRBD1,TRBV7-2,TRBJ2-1,CASSLVATGGSDEQFF,TGTGCCAGCAGCTTAGTTGCGACAGGGGGGTCCGATGAGCAGTTCTTC
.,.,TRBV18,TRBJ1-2,CASSPQTGYYGYTF,TGTGCCAGCTCACCCCAAACGGGGTACTATGGCTACACCTTC
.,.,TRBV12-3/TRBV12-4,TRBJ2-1,CASSRVREQFF,TGTGCCAGCAGCCGGGTAAGAGAGCAGTTCTTC
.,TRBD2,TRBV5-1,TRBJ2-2,CASRYRLAGGNSGELFF,TGCGCCAGCAGATATCGACTAGCGGGAGGCAACTCCGGGGAGCTGTTTTTT
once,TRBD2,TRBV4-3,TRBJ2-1,CASSQDPSGTRASDEQFF,TGCGCCAGCAGCCAAGATCCTAGCGGGACTAGGGCCTCCGATGAGCAGTTCTTC
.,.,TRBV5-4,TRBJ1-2,CASSLGGGANYGYTF,TGTGCCAGCAGCTTGGGGGGGGGAGCTAACTATGGCTACACCTTC
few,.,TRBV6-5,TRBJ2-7,CASSSSGVSYEQYF,TGTGCCAGCAGCTCGTCAGGGGTCTCCTACGAGCAGTACTTC
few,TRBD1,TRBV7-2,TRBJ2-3,CASSLVDRAQDTQYF,TGTGCCAGCAGCTTAGTCGACAGGGCGCAGGATACGCAGTATTTT
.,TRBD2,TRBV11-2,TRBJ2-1,CASKRTSGYNEQFF,TGTGCCAGCAAAAGGACTAGCGGATACAATGAGCAGTTCTTC
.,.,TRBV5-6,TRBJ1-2,CASSPRGDYGYTF,TGTGCCAGCAGCCCTCGGGGGGACTATGGCTACACCTTC
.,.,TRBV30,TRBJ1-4,CAWREGALSTNEKLFF,TGTGCCTGGAGGGAAGGGGCCCTCTCAACTAATGAAAAACTGTTTTTT
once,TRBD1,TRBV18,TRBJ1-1,CASRRTGEPEAFF,TGTGCCAGCAGAAGGACAGGGGAGCCTGAAGCTTTCTTT
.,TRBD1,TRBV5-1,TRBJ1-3,CASSHKGQGAGNTIYF,TGCGCCAGCAGCCACAAGGGACAGGGGGCTGGAAACACCATATATTTT
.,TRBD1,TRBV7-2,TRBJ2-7,CASSSAGTASYEQYF,TGTGCCAGCAGCTCGGCCGGGACAGCCAGCTACGAGCAGTACTTC
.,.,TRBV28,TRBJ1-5,CASSLGASQGHQPQHF,TGTGCCAGCAGTTTAGGTGCGTCTCAGGGGCATCAGCCCCAGCATTTT
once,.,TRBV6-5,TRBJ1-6,CASRNGGPLHF,TGTGCCAGCAGGAACGGGGGGCCCCTCCACTTT
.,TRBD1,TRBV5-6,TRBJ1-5,CASSLFGGGLIQPQHF,TGTGCCAGCAGCTTGTTTGGAGGGGGCTTAATTCAGCCCCAGCATTTT
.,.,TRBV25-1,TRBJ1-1,CASSEYGGPAFF,TGTGCCAGCAGTGAATACGGGGGGCCAGCTTTCTTT
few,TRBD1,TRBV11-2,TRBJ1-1,CASSLVQMTGRAFF,TGTGCCAGCAGCTTAGTTCAAATGACAGGGCGGGCTTTCTTT
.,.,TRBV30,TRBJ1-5,CAWSPGVDQPQHF,TGTGCCTGGAGCCCCGGGGTGGATCAGCCCCAGCATTTT
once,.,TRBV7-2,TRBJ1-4,CASSLGVGEKLFF,TGTGCCAGCAGCTTAGGGGTCGGGGAAAAACTGTTTTTT
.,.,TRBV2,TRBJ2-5,CASLRTEEETQYF,TGTGCCAGCCTTCGGACAGAAGAAGAGACCCAGTACTTC
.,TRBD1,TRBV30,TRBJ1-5,CAWQGQGAAQPQHF,TGTGCCTGGCAGGGACAGGGGGCAGCTCAGCCCCAGCATTTT
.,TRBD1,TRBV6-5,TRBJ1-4,CASSPGTAPEKLFF,TGTGCCAGCAGTCCCGGGACAGCTCCAGAAAAACTGTTTTTT
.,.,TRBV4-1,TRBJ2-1,CASNDRWGEQFF,TGCGCCAGCAACGACCGGTGGGGCGAGCAGTTCTTC
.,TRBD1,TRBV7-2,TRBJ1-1,CASSQPSGQGRTEAFF,TGTGCCAGCAGTCAACCCTCGGGACAGGGGCGCACTGAAGCTTTCTTT
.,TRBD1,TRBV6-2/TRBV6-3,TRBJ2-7,CASSYLSPGQGYEQYF,TGTGCCAGCAGTTACCTCTCGCCGGGACAGGGGTACGAGCAGTACTTC
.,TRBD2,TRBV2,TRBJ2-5,CASSRAGGQETQYF,TGTGCCAGCAGTCGCGCGGGGGGCCAAGAGACCCAGTACTTC
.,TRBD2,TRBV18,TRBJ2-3,CASSPVSGTSTDTQYF,TGTGCCAGCTCCCCCGTCAGCGGGACTAGCACAGATACGCAGTATTTT
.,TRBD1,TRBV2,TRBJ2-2,CASKFIRQGNTGELFF,TGTGCCAGCAAGTTCATCAGACAGGGGAACACCGGGGAGCTGTTTTTT
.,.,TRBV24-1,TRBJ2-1,CATSDAAVSSYNEQFF,TGTGCCACCAGTGACGCGGCCGTCAGCTCCTACAATGAGCAGTTCTTC
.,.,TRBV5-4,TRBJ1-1,CAGGGGQANTEAFF,TGTGCCGGAGGCGGCGGGCAGGCGAACACTGAAGCTTTCTTT
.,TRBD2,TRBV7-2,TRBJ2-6,CASSLLAGVPSGANVLTF,TGTGCCAGCAGCTTACTAGCGGGAGTTCCCTCTGGGGCCAACGTCCTGACTTTC
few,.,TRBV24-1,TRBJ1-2,CATSDEGRQAF,TGTGCCACCAGTGATGAGGGCCGCCAAGCCTTC
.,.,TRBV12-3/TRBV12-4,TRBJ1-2,CASSLGLGYGYTF,TGTGCCAGCAGCCTGGGCCTTGGCTATGGCTACACCTTC
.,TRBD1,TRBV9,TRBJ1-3,CASSLLDRGAGNTIYF,TGTGCCAGCAGCCTACTGGACAGGGGGGCCGGAAACACCATATATTTT
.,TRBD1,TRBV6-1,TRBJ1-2,CASSENRGLRGYTF,TGTGCCAGCAGTGAAAACAGGGGGCTTCGGGGCTACACCTTC
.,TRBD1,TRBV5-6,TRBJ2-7,CASSLDRGTGTTYEQYF,TGTGCCAGCAGCTTGGATCGAGGGACAGGGACCACCTACGAGCAGTACTTC
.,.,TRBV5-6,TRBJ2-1,CASSLAGVGYNEQFF,TGTGCCAGCAGCTTGGCGGGAGTCGGCTACAATGAGCAGTTCTTC
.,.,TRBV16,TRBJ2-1,CASSQFGGRSYNEQFF,TGTGCCAGCAGCCAATTCGGTGGGCGCTCCTACAATGAGCAGTTCTTC
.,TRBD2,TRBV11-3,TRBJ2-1,CASRPGLAGVRNEQFF,TGTGCCAGCAGACCGGGACTAGCGGGAGTTCGGAATGAGCAGTTCTTC
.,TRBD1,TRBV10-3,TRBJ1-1,CAISESRQGSTEAFF,TGTGCCATCAGTGAGTCCCGACAGGGGAGCACTGAAGCTTTCTTT
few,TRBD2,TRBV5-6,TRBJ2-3,CASGTSGSTDTQYF,TGTGCCAGCGGGACTAGCGGTAGCACAGATACGCAGTATTTT
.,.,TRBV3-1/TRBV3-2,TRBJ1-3,CASSQAGGPDSGNTIYF,TGTGCCAGCAGCCAAGCCGGCGGCCCAGACTCTGGAAACACCATATATTTT
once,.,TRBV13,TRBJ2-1,CASSHYSSLSDEQFF,TGTGCCAGCAGCCACTATTCTTCCCTAAGCGATGAGCAGTTCTTC
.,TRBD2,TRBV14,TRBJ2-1,CASSREAGLRYNEQFF,TGTGCCAGCAGCCGGGAAGCGGGGCTACGATACAATGAGCAGTTCTTC
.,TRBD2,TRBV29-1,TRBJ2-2,CSASATSGGRGELFF,TGCAGCGCGAGTGCCACTAGCGGGGGCCGGGGGGAGCTGTTTTTT
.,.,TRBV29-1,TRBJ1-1,CSFKGGKGTEAFF,TGCAGCTTCAAAGGGGGTAAGGGCACTGAAGCTTTCTTT
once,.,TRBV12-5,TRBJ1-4,CASGLDRRGELFF,TGTGCTAGTGGTTTGGACAGGAGGGGAGAACTGTTTTTT
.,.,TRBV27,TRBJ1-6,CASRSTGNNSPLHF,TGTGCCAGCAGATCTACAGGGAATAATTCACCCCTCCACTTT
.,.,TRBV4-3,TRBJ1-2,CASSQDRDYLTNYGYTF,TGCGCCAGCAGCCAGGACCGAGACTATCTCACCAACTATGGCTACACCTTC
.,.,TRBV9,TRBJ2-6,CASSPRIWANVLTF,TGTGCCAGCAGCCCGCGCATTTGGGCCAACGTCCTGACTTTC